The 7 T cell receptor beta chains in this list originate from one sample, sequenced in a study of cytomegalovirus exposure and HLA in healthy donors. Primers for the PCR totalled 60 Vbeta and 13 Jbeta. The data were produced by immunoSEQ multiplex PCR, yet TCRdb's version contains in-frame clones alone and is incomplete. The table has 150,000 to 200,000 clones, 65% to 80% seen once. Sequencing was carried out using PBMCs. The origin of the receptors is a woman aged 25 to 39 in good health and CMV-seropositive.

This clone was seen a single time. The CDR3 bases are TGTGCCAGCAGCTGGACGTCGGGATCCCCTCGGTCGGGAAACACCATATATTTT. Amino acids: CASSWTSGSPRSGNTIYF. The chain combines TRBV7-9 with TRBJ1-3; D not resolved. The length of the CDR3 is 18 residues. The V end lost 4 bases, the J end lost 4 bases, and 23 bases lay between the germline ends. CDR1 and CDR2 from the germline V gene are SEHNR and FQNEAQ (reference sequence).

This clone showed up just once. The CDR3 loop is CASSERAGDGYTF. DNA for the CDR3: TGTGCCAGCAGCGAGAGGGCTGGCGATGGCTACACCTTC. The chain has TRBV6-5 and TRBJ1-2; D not certain. The ends were cut back, 6 bases at V and 6 bases at J, with 14 bases in the middle. Per germline, CDR1 MNHEY and CDR2 SVGAGI. CDR3 length equals 13 residues.

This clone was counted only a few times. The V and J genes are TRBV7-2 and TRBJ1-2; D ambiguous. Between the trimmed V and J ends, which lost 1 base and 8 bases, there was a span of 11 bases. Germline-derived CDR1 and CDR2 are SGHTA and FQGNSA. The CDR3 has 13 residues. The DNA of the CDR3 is TGTGCCAGCAGCTTAGGGTTCCGGGAGGGCTACACCTTC. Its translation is CASSLGFREGYTF.

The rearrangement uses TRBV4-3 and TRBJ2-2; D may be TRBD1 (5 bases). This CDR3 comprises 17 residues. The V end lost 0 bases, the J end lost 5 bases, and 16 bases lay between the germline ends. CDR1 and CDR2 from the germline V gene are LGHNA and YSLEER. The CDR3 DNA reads TGCGCCAGCAGCCAAGATTACGGTAGGGGTTGGACCGGGGAGCTGTTTTTT. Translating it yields CASSQDYGRGWTGELFF.

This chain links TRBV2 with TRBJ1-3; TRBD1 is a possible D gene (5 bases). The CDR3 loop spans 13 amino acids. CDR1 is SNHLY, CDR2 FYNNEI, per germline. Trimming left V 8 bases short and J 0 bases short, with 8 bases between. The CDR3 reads CASYTGSGNTIYF. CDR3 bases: TGTGCCAGCTACACAGGCTCTGGAAACACCATATATTTT.

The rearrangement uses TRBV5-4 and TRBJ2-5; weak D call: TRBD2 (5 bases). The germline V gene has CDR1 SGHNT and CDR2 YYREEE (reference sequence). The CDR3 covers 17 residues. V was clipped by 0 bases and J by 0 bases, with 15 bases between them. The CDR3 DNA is TGTGCCAGCAGCTTGGCCGGGAAGGATCGGTACCAAGAGACCCAGTACTTC. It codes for CASSLAGKDRYQETQYF.

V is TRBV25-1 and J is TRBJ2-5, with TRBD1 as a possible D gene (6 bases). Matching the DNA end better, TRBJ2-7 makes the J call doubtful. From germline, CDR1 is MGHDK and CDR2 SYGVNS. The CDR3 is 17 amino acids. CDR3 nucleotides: TGTGCCAGCAGTGAGGACAGAGCTGCTGGGGTCTCCTACGAGCAGTACTTC. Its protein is CASSEDRAAGVSYEQYF.